Listed below are T cell receptor beta chains from one sample, sequenced in a study of cytomegalovirus exposure and HLA in healthy donors. Clones were read by immunoSEQ multiplex PCR, and TCRdb kept only the in-frame ones, dropping some. The sample holds more than 100,000 clones, 80% seen once. The sample comprised PBMCs. The receptors here all came from a female donor in good health and CMV-seropositive. Each CDR3 is given with its conserved first and last residue. The order of the fields is D gene, clone size, V gene, J gene, CDR3 protein, CDR3 DNA. A D gene is named only where the DNA matches it firmly. Only some rows state a clone size, as once, few, many or a class for expanded clones.

>NA|NA|TRBV30|TRBJ1-2
CAWSPMAQRPYGYTF
TGTGCCTGGTCCCCCATGGCGCAGCGCCCCTATGGCTACACCTTC
>NA|few|TRBV7-9|TRBJ1-6
CASSLAAGLLHF
TGTGCCAGCAGCTTAGCGGCGGGGCTCCTCCACTTT
>NA|NA|TRBV7-3|TRBJ1-1
CASSLGGAGTEAFF
TGTGCCAGCAGTTTAGGGGGGGCGGGCACTGAAGCTTTCTTT
>NA|NA|TRBV6-1|TRBJ2-7
CASSVTESGHYEQYF
TGTGCCAGCAGCGTGACAGAATCTGGACACTACGAGCAGTACTTC
>NA|NA|TRBV18|TRBJ1-3
CASSPPGGPQGNTIYF
TGTGCCAGCTCACCACCGGGGGGACCCCAGGGAAACACCATATATTTT
>NA|few|TRBV6-1|TRBJ1-6
CASSHNGSPLHF
TGTGCCAGCAGTCATAACGGTTCACCCCTCCACTTT
>TRBD1|NA|TRBV7-9|TRBJ1-2
CASRFGQGDYGYTF
TGTGCCAGCAGATTTGGACAGGGCGACTATGGCTACACCTTC
>TRBD1|NA|TRBV7-2|TRBJ1-2
CASSLQGTGAYGYTF
TGTGCCAGCAGCTTACAAGGGACAGGGGCATATGGCTACACCTTC
>TRBD1|NA|TRBV4-1|TRBJ2-7
CASSQGPGQGYEQYF
TGCGCCAGCAGCCAAGGTCCGGGACAGGGGTACGAGCAGTACTTC
>NA|NA|TRBV5-4|TRBJ1-2
CASSLDSGLNYGYTF
TGTGCCAGCAGCTTGGATTCGGGTCTTAACTATGGCTACACCTTC
>TRBD1|NA|TRBV5-6|TRBJ1-5
CASSQQGGPNQPQHF
TGTGCCAGCAGCCAGCAAGGGGGCCCCAATCAGCCCCAGCATTTT
>NA|NA|TRBV9|TRBJ1-5
CASSPRGGKSPQHF
TGTGCCAGCAGCCCTCGAGGGGGAAAGTCGCCCCAGCATTTT
>NA|NA|TRBV7-9|TRBJ2-7
CASSAGGLLSSYEQYF
TGTGCCAGCAGCGCAGGCGGACTCCTGAGCTCCTACGAGCAGTACTTC
>NA|NA|TRBV9|TRBJ2-1
CASSVAPGGWSSYNEQFF
TGTGCCAGCAGCGTAGCCCCTGGAGGATGGAGCTCCTACAATGAGCAGTTCTTC
>NA|NA|TRBV6-6|TRBJ2-7
CASSYPGTVFYEQYF
TGTGCCAGCAGTTACCCCGGGACTGTGTTTTACGAGCAGTACTTC
>NA|NA|TRBV14|TRBJ1-6
CASSPRGMSPLHF
TGTGCCAGCAGCCCCAGGGGAATGTCACCCCTCCACTTT
>TRBD2|NA|TRBV27|TRBJ2-3
CASSLSPGLHTQYF
TGTGCCAGCAGTTTATCCCCGGGACTACATACGCAGTATTTT
>NA|few|TRBV5-1|TRBJ1-6
CASSLAGSSYNSPLHF
TGCGCCAGCAGCTTGGCTGGTAGCTCCTATAATTCACCCCTCCACTTT
>TRBD1|NA|TRBV27|TRBJ2-4
CASSLSDPGTGVKNIQYF
TGTGCCAGCAGTTTAAGCGACCCCGGGACAGGGGTTAAAAACATTCAGTACTTC
>TRBD2|NA|TRBV7-2|TRBJ2-2
CASSRQRGKTGELFF
TGTGCCAGCAGCCGACAGCGGGGGAAGACCGGGGAGCTGTTTTTT
>TRBD2|NA|TRBV9|TRBJ2-3
CASNFAGGPTDTQYF
TGTGCCAGCAACTTCGCGGGGGGGCCTACAGATACGCAGTATTTT
>TRBD2|NA|TRBV4-1|TRBJ2-7
CASSQARGEYEQYF
TGCGCCAGCAGCCAAGCTCGGGGGGAATACGAGCAGTACTTC
>TRBD1|NA|TRBV2|TRBJ2-5
CASIPDRGQETQYF
TGTGCCAGCATCCCGGACAGGGGGCAAGAGACCCAGTACTTC
>TRBD2|few|TRBV5-1|TRBJ2-7
CASSLWLAGGAEQYF
TGCGCCAGCAGCTTGTGGCTAGCGGGGGGCGCCGAGCAGTACTTC
>NA|NA|TRBV5-1|TRBJ1-1
CASGDSGQTNTEAFF
TGCGCCAGCGGCGACTCGGGACAAACGAACACTGAAGCTTTCTTT
>TRBD1|NA|TRBV18|TRBJ1-2
CASSSPDRGGYGYTF
TGTGCCAGCTCATCGCCGGACAGGGGGGGGTATGGCTACACCTTC
>TRBD2|NA|TRBV7-9|TRBJ2-3
CASSQAGRDTQYF
TGTGCCAGCAGCCAAGCGGGGAGAGATACGCAGTATTTT
>NA|once|TRBV6-1|TRBJ2-4
CASSEAGSLAKNIQYF
TGTGCCAGCAGTGAAGCGGGCAGTCTAGCCAAAAACATTCAGTACTTC
>NA|NA|TRBV9|TRBJ1-1
CASSSHTNTEAFF
TGTGCCAGCAGCTCCCACACGAACACTGAAGCTTTCTTT
>NA|NA|TRBV7-7|TRBJ2-5
CASSLGPRSDPETQYF
TGTGCCAGCAGCTTAGGTCCTAGAAGTGACCCAGAGACCCAGTACTTC
>NA|NA|TRBV18|TRBJ2-7
CASSRGWEQYF
TGTGCCAGCTCACGAGGTTGGGAGCAGTACTTC
>NA|NA|TRBV18|TRBJ1-1
CASSPGAGAPFF
TGTGCCAGCTCCCCCGGAGCGGGGGCACCTTTCTTT
>TRBD1|NA|TRBV10-3|TRBJ2-7
CAISTSGGSSYEQYF
TGTGCCATCAGTACCTCAGGGGGTAGCTCCTACGAGCAGTACTTC
>TRBD1|few|TRBV5-1|TRBJ2-5
CASSPGQGRETQYF
TGCGCCAGCAGCCCTGGACAGGGACGAGAGACCCAGTACTTC
>NA|once|TRBV19|TRBJ1-2
CASSLDPGQTPAAF
TGTGCCAGTAGTTTGGATCCGGGACAAACTCCCGCCGCCTTC
>NA|NA|TRBV5-1|TRBJ2-1
CASSLAGTGSSGEQFF
TGCGCCAGCAGCTTGGCCGGGACTGGCTCCTCCGGTGAGCAGTTCTTC
>NA|NA|TRBV28|TRBJ1-1
CASSPAGGVTEAFF
TGTGCCAGCAGTCCAGCGGGAGGTGTCACTGAAGCTTTCTTT